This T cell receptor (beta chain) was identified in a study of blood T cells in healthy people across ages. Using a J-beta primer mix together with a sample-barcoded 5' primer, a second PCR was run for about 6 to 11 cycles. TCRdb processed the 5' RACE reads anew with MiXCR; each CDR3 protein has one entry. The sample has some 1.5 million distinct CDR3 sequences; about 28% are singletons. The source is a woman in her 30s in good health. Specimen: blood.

For the CDR3, the DNA is TGTGCCAGCAGCTTAGCCCTGGGGCCTTACGAGCAGTACTTC. Amino acid sequence: CASSLALGPYEQYF. V is TRBV11-2 and J is TRBJ2-7; tentative D call: TRBD1 (5 bases). CDR3 size: 14 residues. V was clipped by 1 base and J by 4 bases, with 11 bases between them. CDR1 is SGHAT and CDR2 is FQNNGV in the germline V gene.